Listed below are T cell receptor beta chains from one sample, sequenced in a study of shared clonotypes between healthy human individuals. The method was immunoSEQ multiplex PCR; TCRdb's version includes in-frame clones alone and lacks a portion of them. Here the sample spans about 2.1 million clones, about 93% being singletons. The sample was naive CD8+ T cells from PBMCs. The source is a young man in good health. Some clones in this sample may be carry-over from other donors' samples. Each CDR3 is given with its conserved first and last residue. A D gene is named only where the DNA matches it firmly. Part of the rows lack a size; the others show once, few, many or a class for expanded clones.

d_call	clone_size	v_call	j_call	cdr3_nt	cdr3_aa
-	-	TRBV7-9	TRBJ2-7	TGTGCCAGCAGCACACAGGGAAAAGCCTACGAGCAGTACTTC	CASSTQGKAYEQYF
-	-	TRBV7-9	TRBJ1-5	TGTGCCAGCAGCTACGGGGGTAGCAATCAGCCCCAGCATTTT	CASSYGGSNQPQHF
-	-	TRBV27	TRBJ2-7	TGTGCCAGCAGTTTTTATACAGGGTCCCACGAGCAGTACTTC	CASSFYTGSHEQYF
-	-	TRBV7-9	TRBJ2-3	TGTGCCAGCAGCTGCCAGGAGGATCCTAGCACAGATACGCAGTATTTT	CASSCQEDPSTDTQYF
TRBD1	-	TRBV10-3	TRBJ1-3	TGTGCCAGCTTTGACAGGGGCCCCCACTTGGAGTCTGGAAACACCATATATTTT	CASFDRGPHLESGNTIYF
TRBD1	once	TRBV4-1	TRBJ2-1	TGCGCCAGCAGCCGGTCCCAACTGGACAGGACCAATGAGCAGTTCTTC	CASSRSQLDRTNEQFF
-	-	TRBV19	TRBJ2-7	TGTGCCAGTAGTATTGGCACCAATCGGGACGAGCAGTACTTC	CASSIGTNRDEQYF
TRBD1	-	TRBV29-1	TRBJ2-1	TGCAGCGTTATGTCCGGGACAGCGATCAATGAGCAGTTCTTC	CSVMSGTAINEQFF
TRBD1	-	TRBV27	TRBJ1-4	TGTGCCAGCAGTTCTTACAGGGGAAGGGAAAAACTGTTTTTT	CASSSYRGREKLFF
TRBD2	-	TRBV7-9	TRBJ2-3	TGTGCCAGCAGCTTAGGACTAGCGGCTAGCACAGATACGCAGTATTTT	CASSLGLAASTDTQYF
-	-	TRBV28	TRBJ2-7	TGTGCCAGCAGGCTGAGGGGTTCCTCCTACGAGCAGTACTTC	CASRLRGSSYEQYF